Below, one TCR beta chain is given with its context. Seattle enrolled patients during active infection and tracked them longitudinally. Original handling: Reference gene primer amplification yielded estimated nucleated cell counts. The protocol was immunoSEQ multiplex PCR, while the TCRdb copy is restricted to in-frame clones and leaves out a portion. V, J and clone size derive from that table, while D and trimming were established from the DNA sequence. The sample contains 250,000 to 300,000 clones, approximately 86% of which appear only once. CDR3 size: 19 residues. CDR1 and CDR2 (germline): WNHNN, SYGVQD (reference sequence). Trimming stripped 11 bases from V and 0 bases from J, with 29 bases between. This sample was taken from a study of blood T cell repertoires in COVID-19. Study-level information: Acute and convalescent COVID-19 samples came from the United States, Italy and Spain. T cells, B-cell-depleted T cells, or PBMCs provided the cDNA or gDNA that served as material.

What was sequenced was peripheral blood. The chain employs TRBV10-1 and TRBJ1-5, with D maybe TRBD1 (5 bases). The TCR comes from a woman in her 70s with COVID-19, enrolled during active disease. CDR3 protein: CAPSSAGRRLQHSNQPQHF. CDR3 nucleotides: TGCGCCCCAAGCAGTGCAGGGCGTAGACTCCAACATAGCAATCAGCCCCAGCATTTT.